The next 24 T cell receptor beta chains were all read from a single sample in a study of cytomegalovirus exposure and HLA in healthy donors. 60 Vbeta and 13 Jbeta primers were used in PCR. Here immunoSEQ multiplex PCR was the method, and the copy in TCRdb shows in-frame clones only, minus some. Among 150,000 to 200,000 clones listed, around three quarters were seen once. The sample taken for sequencing was PBMCs. The receptors come from a middle-aged woman in good health and CMV-seronegative.

This clone showed up just once. This chain uses TRBV9 with TRBJ1-3; D gene uncertain. CDR3 length: 15 amino acids. Deletions cut 3 bases from V and 4 bases from J, with 14 bases between. Per germline, CDR1 SGDLS and CDR2 YYNGEE. The CDR3 loop is CASSATGRLGNTIYF. CDR3 in DNA: TGTGCCAGCAGCGCCACCGGGAGACTGGGAAACACCATATATTTT.

This chain joins TRBV29-1 and TRBJ2-1; the match to TRBD2 covers 10 bases. Unmatched junction bases numbered 5, after V lost 4 bases and J lost 5 bases. This CDR3 contains 14 residues. Germline-derived CDR1 and CDR2 are SQVTM and ANQGSEA. The CDR3 spells CSVGGTSVNNEQFF. CDR3 nucleotides: TGCAGCGTTGGGGGGACTAGCGTCAACAATGAGCAGTTCTTC.

The genes are TRBV5-1 and TRBJ2-5, with a possible D match to TRBD2 (6 bases). The germline V gene has CDR1 SGHRS and CDR2 YFSETQ. V lost 5 bases and J lost 4, with 15 bases in between. The CDR3 totals 14 residues. DNA of the CDR3: TGCGCCAGCAGAGTCGGGAGATTAGGAGAGACCCAGTACTTC. Its translation: CASRVGRLGETQYF.

In this sample, this clone turned up once. V and J are TRBV2 and TRBJ1-5, with D perhaps TRBD1 (6 bases). This CDR3 comprises 17 residues. Trimming removed 8 bases from V and 3 bases from J, with 23 bases in between. Germline values: CDR1 SNHLY, CDR2 FYNNEI. CDR3 nucleotide sequence: TGTGCCAGCTCGGGGTCCAAGGACAGAGATTTCAATCAGCCCCAGCATTTT. Protein: CASSGSKDRDFNQPQHF.

The rearrangement links TRBV6-5 to TRBJ1-1; D remains ambiguous. This CDR3 contains 11 residues. Germline V lookup: CDR1 MNHEY, CDR2 SVGAGI. V lost 10 bases and J 3 bases, leaving 9 bases between the germline ends. CDR3 region: CATIQHTEAFF. Written as DNA, the CDR3 is TGTGCCACCATACAGCACACTGAAGCTTTCTTT.

This chain joins TRBV11-3 and TRBJ2-3, with a possible D match to TRBD1 (6 bases). V was trimmed by 4 bases and J by 6 bases, leaving 14 bases between them. From germline, CDR1 is SGHNT and CDR2 YENEEA. CDR3 length: 14 amino acids. DNA for the CDR3: TGTGCCAGCAGCTCCCACCCGAGGGGGGATACGCAGTATTTT. Protein product: CASSSHPRGDTQYF.

There are a few counts of this clone. The chain uses TRBV7-9 and TRBJ1-1; a weak D match, TRBD1 (5 bases). Trimming cost V 3 bases and J 4 bases, with 12 bases left between them. This CDR3 spans 14 amino acids. Germline loops: CDR1 SEHNR, CDR2 FQNEAQ (reference sequence). The DNA for the CDR3 is TGTGCCAGCAGCTTCGGGGGGACGCTCACTGAAGCTTTCTTT. Its translation is CASSFGGTLTEAFF.

The gene calls are TRBV2 and TRBJ2-2; D perhaps matches TRBD1 (6 bases). This CDR3 comprises 14 residues. The V and J ends lost 5 bases and 3 bases respectively, with 10 bases between them. CDR1 is SNHLY, CDR2 FYNNEI, per germline. Written as DNA, the CDR3 is TGTGCCAGCAGTCTCACAGGGTACACCGGGGAGCTGTTTTTT. Protein sequence: CASSLTGYTGELFF.

V is TRBV7-8 and J is TRBJ1-4; a weak D match, TRBD1 (5 bases). Trimming stripped 5 bases from V and 8 bases from J, with 18 bases between. Germline lookup yields CDR1 SGHVS and CDR2 FQNEAQ. The CDR3 length is 15 residues. The CDR3: CASSTLWGAREKLFF. In DNA, the CDR3 is TGTGCCAGCAGCACCCTGTGGGGCGCTCGGGAAAAACTGTTTTTT.

With regard to this clone: The same CDR3 can be traced to other DNA sequences in this sample. The V and J genes are TRBV6-1 and TRBJ2-7; the D is unclear. Germline loops: CDR1 MNHNS, CDR2 SASEGT. CDR3 size: 12 residues. V was trimmed by 2 bases and J by 3 bases, leaving 5 bases between them. Here the CDR3 reads CASSELSYEQYF. The CDR3 bases are TGTGCCAGCAGTGAACTAAGCTACGAGCAGTACTTC.

J is TRBJ1-2 and V is TRBV28; no reliable D call. The germline V gene encodes CDR1 MDHEN and CDR2 SYDVKM. V was cut by 5 bases and J by 5 bases, with 9 bases left in between. CDR3 length: 12 amino acids. For the CDR3, the DNA is TGTGCCAGCAGTCAGGCAGGATATGGCTACACCTTC. The encoded protein is CASSQAGYGYTF.

This clone was detected only a few times. The V call is TRBV7-9, the J call TRBJ2-7, with 10 positions matching TRBD1. This CDR3 has 14 amino acids. Germline CDR1 is SEHNR and CDR2 is FQNEAQ (reference sequence). After removal of 3 bases from V and 4 bases from J, the junction contained 3 bases not matched to a gene. The CDR3 DNA reads as TGTGCCAGCAGCTTCCGGGACAGGGGATACGAGCAGTACTTC. Translated, it gives CASSFRDRGYEQYF.

The genes are TRBV10-3 and TRBJ1-1; the match to TRBD1 covers 8 bases. This CDR3 is 14 amino acids long. Germline V gives CDR1 ENHRY, CDR2 SYGVKD. After removal of 5 bases from V and 3 bases from J, the junction contained 5 bases not matched to a gene. Here the CDR3 reads CAISNQGADTEAFF. Here the CDR3 DNA reads TGTGCCATCAGTAACCAGGGGGCTGACACTGAAGCTTTCTTT.

CDR3 nucleotides: TGTGCCAGCAGGTTTACAAGGGGTGGTCAAGAGACCCAGTACTTC. This sequence encodes CASRFTRGGQETQYF. V gene TRBV2 combines with J gene TRBJ2-5, with D possibly matching TRBD1 (5 bases). V dropped 6 bases and J dropped 2 bases, with 16 bases sitting between them. The CDR3 sequence is 15 residues long. Germline lookup yields CDR1 SNHLY and CDR2 FYNNEI. The full variable domain, its missing parts supplied by reference TRBV2 and TRBJ2-5, is EPEVTQTPSHQVTQMGQEVILRCVPISNHLYFYWYRQILGQKVEFLVSFYNNEISEKSEIFDDQFSVERPDGSNFTLKIRSTKLEDSAMYFCASRFTRGGQETQYFGPGTRLLVL.

The rearrangement uses TRBV7-3 and TRBJ2-7, with TRBD1 matching 8 bases. This CDR3 comprises 14 residues. The V and J ends lost 5 bases and 3 bases, in that order; junction bases with no gene match: 6. Germline CDR1 SGHTA, CDR2 FQGTGA. The CDR3 sequence: CASSLQGADYEQYF. The CDR3 DNA reads as TGTGCCAGCAGCCTGCAGGGGGCCGACTACGAGCAGTACTTC. The variable domain in full, completed from reference TRBV7-3 and TRBJ2-7, reads GAGVSQTPSNKVTEKGKYVELRCDPISGHTALYWYRQSLGQGPEFLIYFQGTGAADDSGLPNDRFFAVRPEGSVSTLKIQRTERGDSAVYLCASSLQGADYEQYFGPGTRLTVT.

This clone appeared a few times. The rearrangement links TRBV9 to TRBJ2-3, with TRBD2 identical over 9 bases. Germline V gene sequence: CDR1 SGDLS, CDR2 YYNGEE. The CDR3 extends over 14 amino acids. Trimming at V came to 5 bases and at J to 5 bases, leaving 6 bases not matched to a gene. In DNA, the CDR3 is TGTGCCAGCAGTAGCGGGAGAAATGAAGATACGCAGTATTTT. Its protein product is CASSSGRNEDTQYF.

In this sample, this clone turned up once. The genes are TRBV18 and TRBJ2-5; perhaps TRBD2 as D (6 bases). The CDR3 is 14 amino acids. CDR1 is KGHSH and CDR2 is LQKENI in the germline V gene. V lost 2 bases to trimming and J lost 4 bases, with 11 bases between them. This CDR3 reads CASSPVGGGETQYF. As DNA, the CDR3 is TGTGCCAGCTCACCAGTGGGAGGTGGAGAGACCCAGTACTTC.

The rearrangement uses TRBV10-3 and TRBJ2-1, with a possible D match to TRBD2 (6 bases). The germline CDR1 and CDR2 sequences are ENHRY and SYGVKD. The CDR3 is 13 residues long. The V and J ends lost 9 bases and 3 bases respectively, with 12 bases between them. CDR3 protein: CAMALGGYNEQFF. The CDR3 DNA is TGTGCCATGGCTCTGGGGGGCTACAATGAGCAGTTCTTC.

V and J are TRBV5-1 and TRBJ1-1, with D unclear. Germline CDR1 is SGHRS and CDR2 is YFSETQ. V was trimmed by 1 base and J by 1 base, leaving 8 bases between them. The CDR3 is 14 residues long. The CDR3 loop is CASSLLRANTEAFF. Here the CDR3 DNA reads TGCGCCAGCAGCTTGTTGAGGGCGAACACTGAAGCTTTCTTT.

J is TRBJ1-1 and V is TRBV2; 9 bases line up with TRBD1. The junction had 6 bases not matched to a gene; V was cut back by 6 bases and J by 4 bases. CDR1 is SNHLY, CDR2 FYNNEI, per germline. This CDR3 has 14 residues. The CDR3 coding sequence is TGTGCCAGCAGGACGGGACAGGGAGCCACTGAAGCTTTCTTT. It specifies CASRTGQGATEAFF.

The gene calls are TRBV5-1 and TRBJ2-1; 8 bases fit TRBD2. The CDR3 runs 15 residues. Germline assignment: CDR1 SGHRS and CDR2 YFSETQ. V shed 1 base and J 7 bases; nucleotides not matched to a gene: 7. The CDR3 region is CASSLSSGGTNEQFF. In nucleotides, the CDR3 is TGCGCCAGCAGCTTGTCGTCGGGAGGGACTAATGAGCAGTTCTTC.

In DNA, the CDR3 is TGCGCCAGCAGCTCCCAGGGGGGTATAAAGAACACTGAAGCTTTCTTT. Translated: CASSSQGGIKNTEAFF. This sequence joins TRBV5-1 and TRBJ1-1, with 7 positions matching TRBD1. The CDR3 is 16 amino acids. Trimming cost V 3 bases and J 1 base; bases outside gene matches: 9. Germline assignment: CDR1 SGHRS and CDR2 YFSETQ.

The chain recombines TRBV7-2 with TRBJ2-1; 9 bases are a match to TRBD2. The CDR3 covers 15 residues. J lost 2 bases, V lost 7 bases, and 6 bases had no gene match. Germline V CDR1 and CDR2: SGHTA, FQGNSA. The CDR3 bases are TGTGCCAGCACTTCGGCGGGAGGGACCTACAATGAGCAGTTCTTC. It is translated as CASTSAGGTYNEQFF.

The V and J genes are TRBV19 and TRBJ2-3, with D tentatively TRBD1 (5 bases). The CDR3 consists of 12 residues. CDR1 is LNHDA, CDR2 SQIVND, per germline (reference sequence). V was cut by 5 bases and J by 5 bases, with 8 bases left in between. DNA of the CDR3: TGTGCCAGTAGTGCCAGGGAAGATACGCAGTATTTT. Amino acids: CASSAREDTQYF.